The following is a T cell receptor (beta chain) sequence with its context. Its antigen remains unknown. The TCR beta sequencing libraries came from UMI-labeled 5' RACE. One entry per CDR3 protein, without DNA, is what TCRdb gives after re-calling the 5' RACE reads. In all, the sample yields approximately 7,000 distinct CDR3 sequences. This entry belongs to a study of human CD8 memory T cell subsets. General study points: Chao1 estimates indicated that stem-like memory T cells may be more diverse than precursor exhausted T cells.

Germline CDR1 is SNHLY and CDR2 is FYNNEI. The CDR3 totals 15 residues. This sequence was found in a human donor in good health. This chain links TRBV2 with TRBJ2-1; the TRBD1 assignment by TCRdb is unverifiable without DNA. Material for sequencing was CD8+ stem-like memory T cells (TSCM and TCM) sorted from PBMCs. The sample's subset: stem-like memory CD8 T cells (TSTEM), CCR7+ PD-1- TIGIT-. The CDR3 protein is CASSRTEMKLNEQFF.